Sequencing of this T cell receptor beta chain was carried out in a study of blood T cells in healthy people across ages. Deletions cut 0 bases from V and 6 bases from J, with 24 bases between. The CDR3 sequence is 18 residues long. CDR1 is DFQATT and CDR2 is SNEGSKA in the germline V gene (reference sequence). Collection of 8.5 to 10 milliliters of peripheral blood was performed for each donor. A second about 6 to 11 cycle PCR used barcoded and J-beta primers. TCRdb reprocessed the 5' RACE reads via MiXCR and lists one record per CDR3 protein. In the table there are 700,000 to 850,000 distinct CDR3 sequences, under 40% of which are singletons. Comment on this clonotype: Its antigen remains unknown.

Findings and limits, study-wide: Naive CD4+ cell counts and diversity both ran higher in long-lived than in aged donors. Observed TCR beta diversity per million T cells went down as age went up. This fall followed a roughly linear course with age. Diversity figures derived from one million T cells were judged to underestimate the true value.

The origin of this receptor is a man aged 18 to 29 in good health. The genes are TRBV20-1 and TRBJ1-5; D not certain. The specimen was blood. The CDR3 region has the DNA TGCAGTGCTAGAGATCGTATCAGCTCAGGAGTCGTGCGTCAGCCCCAGCATTTT. As protein: CSARDRISSGVVRQPQHF.